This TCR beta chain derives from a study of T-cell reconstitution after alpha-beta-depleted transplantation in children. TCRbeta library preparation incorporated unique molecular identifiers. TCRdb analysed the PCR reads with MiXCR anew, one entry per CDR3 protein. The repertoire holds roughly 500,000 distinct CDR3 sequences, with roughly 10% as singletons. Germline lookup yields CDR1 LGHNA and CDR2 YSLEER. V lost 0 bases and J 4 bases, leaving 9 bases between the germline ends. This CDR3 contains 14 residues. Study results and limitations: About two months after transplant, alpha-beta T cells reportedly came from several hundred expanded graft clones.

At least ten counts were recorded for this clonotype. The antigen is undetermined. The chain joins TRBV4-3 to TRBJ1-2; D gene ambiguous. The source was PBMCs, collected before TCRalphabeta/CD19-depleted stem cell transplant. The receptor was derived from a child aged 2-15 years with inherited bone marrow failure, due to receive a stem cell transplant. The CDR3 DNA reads TGCGCCAGCAGCCAAGAAGACTACAGCTATGGCTACACCTTC. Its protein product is CASSQEDYSYGYTF.